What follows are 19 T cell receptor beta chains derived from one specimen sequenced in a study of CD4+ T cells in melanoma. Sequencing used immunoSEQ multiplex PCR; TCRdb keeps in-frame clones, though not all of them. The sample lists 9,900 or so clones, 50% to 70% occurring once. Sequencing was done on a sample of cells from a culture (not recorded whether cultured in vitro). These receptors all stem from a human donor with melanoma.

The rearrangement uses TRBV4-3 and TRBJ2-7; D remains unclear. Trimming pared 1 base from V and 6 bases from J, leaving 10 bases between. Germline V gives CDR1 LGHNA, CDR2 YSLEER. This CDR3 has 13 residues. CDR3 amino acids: CASSQGEEREQYF. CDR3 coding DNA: TGCGCCAGCAGCCAAGGAGAGGAGCGCGAGCAGTACTTC.

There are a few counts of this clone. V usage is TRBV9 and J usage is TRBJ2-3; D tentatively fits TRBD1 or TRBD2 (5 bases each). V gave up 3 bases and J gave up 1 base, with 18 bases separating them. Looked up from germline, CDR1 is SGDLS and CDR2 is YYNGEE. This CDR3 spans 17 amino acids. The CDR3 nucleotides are TGTGCCAGCAGCGGACAGATTGGGAGCCTCGGCACAGATACGCAGTATTTT. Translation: CASSGQIGSLGTDTQYF.

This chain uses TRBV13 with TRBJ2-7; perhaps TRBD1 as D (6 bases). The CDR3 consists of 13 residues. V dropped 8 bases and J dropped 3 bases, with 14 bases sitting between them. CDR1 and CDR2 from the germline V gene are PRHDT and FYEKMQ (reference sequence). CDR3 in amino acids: CASWRQGHYEQYF. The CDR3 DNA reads TGTGCCAGCTGGCGGCAGGGGCACTACGAGCAGTACTTC.

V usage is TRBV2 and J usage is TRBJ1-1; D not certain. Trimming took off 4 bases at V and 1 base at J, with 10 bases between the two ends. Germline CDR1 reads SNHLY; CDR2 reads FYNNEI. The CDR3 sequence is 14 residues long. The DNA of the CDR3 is TGTGCCAGCAGTGGGACCGGCGCGAACACTGAAGCTTTCTTT. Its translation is CASSGTGANTEAFF.

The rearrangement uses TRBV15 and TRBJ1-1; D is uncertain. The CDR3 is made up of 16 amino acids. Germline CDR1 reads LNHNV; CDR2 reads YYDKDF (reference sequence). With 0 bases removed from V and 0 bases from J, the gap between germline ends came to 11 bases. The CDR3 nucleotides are TGTGCCACCAGCAGAGATCCTTTAGGGATGAACACTGAAGCTTTCTTT. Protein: CATSRDPLGMNTEAFF. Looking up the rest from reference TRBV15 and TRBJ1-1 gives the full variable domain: DAMVIQNPRYQVTQFGKPVTLSCSQTLNHNVMYWYQQKSSQAPKLLFHYYDKDFNNEADTPDNFQSRRPNTSFCFLDIRSPGLGDTAMYLCATSRDPLGMNTEAFFGQGTRLTVV.

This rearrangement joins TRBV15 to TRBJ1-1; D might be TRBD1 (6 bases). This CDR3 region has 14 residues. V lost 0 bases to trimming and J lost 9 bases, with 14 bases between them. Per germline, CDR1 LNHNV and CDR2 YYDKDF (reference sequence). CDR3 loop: CATSRETLQGQAFF. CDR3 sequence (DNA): TGTGCCACCAGCAGAGAGACACTACAGGGACAAGCTTTCTTT.

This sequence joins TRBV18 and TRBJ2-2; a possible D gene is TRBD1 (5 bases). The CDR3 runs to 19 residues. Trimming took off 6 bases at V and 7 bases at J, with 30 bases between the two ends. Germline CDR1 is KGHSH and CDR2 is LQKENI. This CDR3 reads CASSPTLQTARRGDGELFF. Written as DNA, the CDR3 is TGTGCCAGCTCCCCGACTCTTCAGACAGCCAGGCGCGGAGACGGGGAGCTGTTTTTT. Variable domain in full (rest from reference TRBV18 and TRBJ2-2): NAGVMQNPRHLVRRRGQEARLRCSPMKGHSHVYWYRQLPEEGLKFMVYLQKENIIDESGMPKERFSAEFPKEGPSILRIQQVVRGDSAAYFCASSPTLQTARRGDGELFFGEGSRLTVL.

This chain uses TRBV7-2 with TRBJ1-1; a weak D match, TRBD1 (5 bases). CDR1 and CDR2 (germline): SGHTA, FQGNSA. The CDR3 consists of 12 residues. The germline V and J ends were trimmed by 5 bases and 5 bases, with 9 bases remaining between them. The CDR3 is CASSRGLTEAFF. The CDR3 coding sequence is TGTGCCAGCAGCCGGGGGTTGACTGAAGCTTTCTTT.

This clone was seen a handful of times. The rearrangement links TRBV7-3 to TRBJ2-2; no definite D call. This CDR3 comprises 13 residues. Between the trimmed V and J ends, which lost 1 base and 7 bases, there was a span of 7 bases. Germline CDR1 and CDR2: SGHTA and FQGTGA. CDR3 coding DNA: TGTGCCAGCAGCTTAAAGTCTAGCGGGGAGCTGTTTTTT. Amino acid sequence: CASSLKSSGELFF.

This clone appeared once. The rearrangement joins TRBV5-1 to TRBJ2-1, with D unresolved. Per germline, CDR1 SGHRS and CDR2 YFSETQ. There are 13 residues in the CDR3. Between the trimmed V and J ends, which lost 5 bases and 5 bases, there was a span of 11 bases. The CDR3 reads CASSRTRDNEQFF. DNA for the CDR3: TGCGCCAGCAGTCGGACCCGAGACAATGAGCAGTTCTTC.

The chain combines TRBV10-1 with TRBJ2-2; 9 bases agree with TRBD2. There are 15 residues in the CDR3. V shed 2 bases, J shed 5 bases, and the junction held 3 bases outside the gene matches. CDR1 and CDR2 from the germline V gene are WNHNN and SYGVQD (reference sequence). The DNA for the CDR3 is TGCGCCAGCAGTGAGGGGCTAGCGGGGACCGGGGAGCTGTTTTTT. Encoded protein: CASSEGLAGTGELFF.

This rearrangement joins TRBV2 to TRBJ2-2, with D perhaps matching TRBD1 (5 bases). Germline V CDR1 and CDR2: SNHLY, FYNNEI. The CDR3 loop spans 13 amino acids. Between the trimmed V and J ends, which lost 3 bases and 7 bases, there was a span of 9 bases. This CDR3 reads CASSDRDNGELFF. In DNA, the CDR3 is TGTGCCAGCAGTGACAGGGATAACGGGGAGCTGTTTTTT.

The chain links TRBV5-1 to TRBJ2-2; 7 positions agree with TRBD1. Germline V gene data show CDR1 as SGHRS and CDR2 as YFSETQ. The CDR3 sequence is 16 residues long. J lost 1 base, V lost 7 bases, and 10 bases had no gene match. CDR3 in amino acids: CASQKGTDLNTGELFF. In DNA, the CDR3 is TGCGCCAGCCAGAAAGGGACAGACTTGAACACCGGGGAGCTGTTTTTT. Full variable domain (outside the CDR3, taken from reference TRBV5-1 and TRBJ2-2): KAGVTQTPRYLIKTRGQQVTLSCSPISGHRSVSWYQQTPGQGLQFLFEYFSETQRNKGNFPGRFSGRQFSNSRSEMNVSTLELGDSALYLCASQKGTDLNTGELFFGEGSRLTVL.

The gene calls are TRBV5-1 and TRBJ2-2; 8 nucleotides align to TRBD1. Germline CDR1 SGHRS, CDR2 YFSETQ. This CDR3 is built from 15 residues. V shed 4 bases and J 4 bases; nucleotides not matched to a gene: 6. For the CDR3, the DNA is TGCGCCAGCAGCCCGGGACAGGCCTTCACCGGGGAGCTGTTTTTT. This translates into CASSPGQAFTGELFF.

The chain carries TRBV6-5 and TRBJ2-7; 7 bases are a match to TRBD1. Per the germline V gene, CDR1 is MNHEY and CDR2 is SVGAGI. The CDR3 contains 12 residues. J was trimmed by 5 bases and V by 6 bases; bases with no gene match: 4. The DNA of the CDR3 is TGTGCCAGCAGCCGACAGGGTCACGAGCAGTACTTC. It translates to CASSRQGHEQYF.

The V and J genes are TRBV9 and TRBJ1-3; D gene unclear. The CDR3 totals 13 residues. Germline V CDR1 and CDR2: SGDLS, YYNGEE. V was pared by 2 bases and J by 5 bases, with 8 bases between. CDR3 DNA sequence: TGTGCCAGCAGCGTTGGCTCCCGAAACACCATATATTTT. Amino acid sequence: CASSVGSRNTIYF.

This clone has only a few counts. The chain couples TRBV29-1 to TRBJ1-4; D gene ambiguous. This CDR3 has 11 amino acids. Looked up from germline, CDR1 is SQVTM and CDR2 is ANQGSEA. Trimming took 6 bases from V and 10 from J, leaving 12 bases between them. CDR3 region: CSVERGGKLFF. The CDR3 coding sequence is TGCAGCGTGGAAAGAGGCGGAAAACTGTTTTTT. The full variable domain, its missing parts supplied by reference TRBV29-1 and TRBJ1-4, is SAVISQKPSRDICQRGTSLTIQCQVDSQVTMMFWYRQQPGQSLTLIATANQGSEATYESGFVIDKFPISRPNLTFSTLTVSNMSPEDSSIYLCSVERGGKLFFGSGTQLSVL.

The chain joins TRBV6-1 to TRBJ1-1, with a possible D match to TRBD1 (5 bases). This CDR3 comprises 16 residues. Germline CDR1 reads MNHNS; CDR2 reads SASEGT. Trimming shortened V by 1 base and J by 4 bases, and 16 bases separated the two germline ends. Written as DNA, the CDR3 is TGTGCCAGCAGTGAAGGAGGGATAACTAGGGGCACTGAAGCTTTCTTT. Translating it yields CASSEGGITRGTEAFF.

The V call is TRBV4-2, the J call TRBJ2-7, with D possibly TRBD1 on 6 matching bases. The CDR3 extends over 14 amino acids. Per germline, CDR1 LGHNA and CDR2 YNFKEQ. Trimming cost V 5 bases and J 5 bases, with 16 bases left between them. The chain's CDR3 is CASSVAYRVNEQYF. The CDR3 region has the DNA TGTGCCAGCAGCGTAGCGTACAGGGTCAACGAGCAGTACTTC.